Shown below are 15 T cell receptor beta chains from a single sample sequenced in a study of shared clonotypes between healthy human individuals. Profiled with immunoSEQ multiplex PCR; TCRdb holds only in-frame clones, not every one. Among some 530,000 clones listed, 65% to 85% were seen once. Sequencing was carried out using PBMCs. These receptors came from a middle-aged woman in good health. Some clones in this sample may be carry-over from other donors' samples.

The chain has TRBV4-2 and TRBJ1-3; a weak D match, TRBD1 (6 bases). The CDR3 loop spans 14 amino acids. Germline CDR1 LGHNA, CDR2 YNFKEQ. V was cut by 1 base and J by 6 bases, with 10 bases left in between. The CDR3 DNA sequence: TGTGCCAGCAGCCAAGCGGCAGGGGCAAACACCATATATTTT. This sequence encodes CASSQAAGANTIYF.

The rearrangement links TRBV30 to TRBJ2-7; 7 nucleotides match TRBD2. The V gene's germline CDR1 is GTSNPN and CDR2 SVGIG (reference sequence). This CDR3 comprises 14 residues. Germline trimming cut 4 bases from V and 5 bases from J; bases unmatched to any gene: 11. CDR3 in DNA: TGTGCCTGGAACCACGGGGGGAGTCTCGACGAGCAGTACTTC. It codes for CAWNHGGSLDEQYF.

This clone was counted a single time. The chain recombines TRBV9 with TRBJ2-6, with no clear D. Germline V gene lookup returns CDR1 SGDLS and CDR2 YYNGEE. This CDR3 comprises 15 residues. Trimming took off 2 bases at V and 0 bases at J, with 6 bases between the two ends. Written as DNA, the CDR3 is TGTGCCAGCAGCGTCTCGGGCTCTGGGGCCAACGTCCTGACTTTC. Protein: CASSVSGSGANVLTF.

The CDR3, as DNA: TGTGCCTGGACCCCGACAGGGAGAAACACCATATATTTT. Translated: CAWTPTGRNTIYF. This rearrangement joins TRBV30 to TRBJ1-3; TRBD1 aligns across 7 bases. CDR3 size: 13 residues. J gave up 5 bases and V 4 bases, and 5 bases lay outside the gene matches. Germline CDR1 is GTSNPN and CDR2 is SVGIG (reference sequence).

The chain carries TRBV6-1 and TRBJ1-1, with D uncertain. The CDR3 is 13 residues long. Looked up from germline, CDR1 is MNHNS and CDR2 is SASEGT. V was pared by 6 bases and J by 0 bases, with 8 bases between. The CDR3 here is CASRGGMNTEAFF. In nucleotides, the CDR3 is TGTGCCAGCAGAGGAGGAATGAACACTGAAGCTTTCTTT.

The CDR3 reads CASSLAGTGGAEAFF. The CDR3 DNA reads as TGTGCCAGCAGCTTAGCCGGGACAGGGGGCGCTGAAGCTTTCTTT. This chain joins TRBV7-2 and TRBJ1-1; 12 nucleotides align to TRBD1. Germline V gives CDR1 SGHTA, CDR2 FQGNSA. The CDR3 length is 15 residues. After removal of 0 bases from V and 6 bases from J, the junction contained 2 bases not matched to a gene.

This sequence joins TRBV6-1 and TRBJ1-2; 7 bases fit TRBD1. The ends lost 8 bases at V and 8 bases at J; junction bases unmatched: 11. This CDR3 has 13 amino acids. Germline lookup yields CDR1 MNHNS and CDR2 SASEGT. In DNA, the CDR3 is TGTGCCAGCGAGACACGACAGGGAAGAGGCTACACCTTC. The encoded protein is CASETRQGRGYTF.

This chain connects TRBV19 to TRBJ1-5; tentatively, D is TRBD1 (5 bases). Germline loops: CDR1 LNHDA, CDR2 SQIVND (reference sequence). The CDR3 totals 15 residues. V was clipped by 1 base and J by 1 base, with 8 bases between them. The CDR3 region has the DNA TGTGCCAGTAGTATAGTAGAGGGGAGCAATCAGCCCCAGCATTTT. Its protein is CASSIVEGSNQPQHF.

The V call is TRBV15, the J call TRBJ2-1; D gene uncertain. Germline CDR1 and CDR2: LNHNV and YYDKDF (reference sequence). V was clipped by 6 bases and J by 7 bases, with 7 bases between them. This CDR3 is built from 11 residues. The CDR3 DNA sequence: TGTGCCACCAGAATGGGGAATGAGCAGTTCTTC. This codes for CATRMGNEQFF. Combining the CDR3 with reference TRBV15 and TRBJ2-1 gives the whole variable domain DAMVIQNPRYQVTQFGKPVTLSCSQTLNHNVMYWYQQKSSQAPKLLFHYYDKDFNNEADTPDNFQSRRPNTSFCFLDIRSPGLGDTAMYLCATRMGNEQFFGPGTRLTVL.

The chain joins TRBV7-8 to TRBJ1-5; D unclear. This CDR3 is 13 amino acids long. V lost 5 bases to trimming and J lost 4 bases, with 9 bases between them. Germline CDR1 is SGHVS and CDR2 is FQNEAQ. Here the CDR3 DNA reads TGTGCCAGCAGCCCCGGGGTGAATCAGCCCCAGCATTTT. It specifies CASSPGVNQPQHF.

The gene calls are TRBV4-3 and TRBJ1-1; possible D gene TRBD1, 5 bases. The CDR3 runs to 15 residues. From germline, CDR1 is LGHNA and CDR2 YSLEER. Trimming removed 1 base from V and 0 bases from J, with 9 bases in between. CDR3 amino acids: CASSQGGGLNTEAFF. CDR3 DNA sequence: TGCGCCAGCAGCCAAGGTGGGGGTTTGAACACTGAAGCTTTCTTT.

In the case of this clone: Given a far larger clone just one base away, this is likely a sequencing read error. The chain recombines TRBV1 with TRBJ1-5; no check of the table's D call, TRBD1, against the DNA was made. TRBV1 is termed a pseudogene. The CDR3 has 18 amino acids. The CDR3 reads CTSSRVGRGLSSNQPQHF. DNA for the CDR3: TGCACCAGCAGCCGAGTGGGCAGGGGGCTCAGTAGCAATCAGCCCCAGCATTTT.

CDR3 nucleotide sequence: TGTGCCACCAGCGAAGAGTCCAGGCGAAGCCCCTACGAGCAGTACTTC. It translates to CATSEESRRSPYEQYF. V usage is TRBV15 and J usage is TRBJ2-7, with no clear D. V shed 5 bases and J shed 2 bases, with 19 bases lying between them. Germline V lookup: CDR1 LNHNV, CDR2 YYDKDF (reference sequence). This CDR3 comprises 16 residues.

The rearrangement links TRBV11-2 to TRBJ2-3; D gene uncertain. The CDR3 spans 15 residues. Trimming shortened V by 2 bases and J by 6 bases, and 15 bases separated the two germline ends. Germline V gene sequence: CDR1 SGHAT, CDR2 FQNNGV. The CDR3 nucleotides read TGTGCCAGCAGCTTACTCGGTGGCTCCAGTGATACGCAGTATTTT. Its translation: CASSLLGGSSDTQYF.

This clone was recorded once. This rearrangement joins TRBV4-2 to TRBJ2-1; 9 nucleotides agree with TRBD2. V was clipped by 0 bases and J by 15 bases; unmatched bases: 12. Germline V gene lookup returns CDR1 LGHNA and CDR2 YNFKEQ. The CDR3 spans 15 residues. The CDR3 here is CASSQDKREVVVRFF. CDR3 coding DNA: TGTGCCAGCAGCCAAGATAAGCGGGAGGTGGTGGTTCGGTTCTTC.